The T cell receptor beta chain described here comes from a study of T cells after yellow fever vaccination. V shed 0 bases and J shed 5 bases, with 10 bases lying between them. The CDR3 covers 14 residues. Germline V lookup: CDR1 SGHRS, CDR2 YFSETQ. Many counts were recorded for this clonotype. MiXCR, run by TCRdb on the 5' RACE reads, gives a single entry per CDR3 protein. The sample has a few hundred thousand distinct CDR3 sequences; approximately 4.5% are singletons. The TCR sequence derives from a man aged 18 to 30 who received the YFV17D yellow fever vaccine. The source was PBMCs, collected 15 days after the yellow fever booster vaccination. The chain carries TRBV5-1 and TRBJ2-3; D may be TRBD1 or TRBD2 (5 bases each). Written as DNA, the CDR3 is TGCGCCAGCAGCTTGGTCGGGGCAGGAGATACGCAGTATTTT. Amino acids: CASSLVGAGDTQYF.